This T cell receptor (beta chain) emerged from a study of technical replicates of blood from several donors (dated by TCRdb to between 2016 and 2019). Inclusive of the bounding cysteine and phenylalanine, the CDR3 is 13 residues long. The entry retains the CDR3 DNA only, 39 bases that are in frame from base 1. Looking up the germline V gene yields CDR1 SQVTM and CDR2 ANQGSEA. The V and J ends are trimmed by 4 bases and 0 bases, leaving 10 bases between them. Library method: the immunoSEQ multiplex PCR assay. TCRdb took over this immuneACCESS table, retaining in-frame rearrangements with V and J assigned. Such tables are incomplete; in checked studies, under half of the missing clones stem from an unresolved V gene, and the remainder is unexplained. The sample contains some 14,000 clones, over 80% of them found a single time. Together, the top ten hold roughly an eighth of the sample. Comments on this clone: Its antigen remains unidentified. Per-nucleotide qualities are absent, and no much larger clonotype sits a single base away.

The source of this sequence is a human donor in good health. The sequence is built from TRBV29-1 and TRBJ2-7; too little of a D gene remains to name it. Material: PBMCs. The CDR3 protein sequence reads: CSVARGSSYEQYF. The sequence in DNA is TGCAGCGTTGCGAGAGGCAGCTCCTACGAGCAGTACTTC.